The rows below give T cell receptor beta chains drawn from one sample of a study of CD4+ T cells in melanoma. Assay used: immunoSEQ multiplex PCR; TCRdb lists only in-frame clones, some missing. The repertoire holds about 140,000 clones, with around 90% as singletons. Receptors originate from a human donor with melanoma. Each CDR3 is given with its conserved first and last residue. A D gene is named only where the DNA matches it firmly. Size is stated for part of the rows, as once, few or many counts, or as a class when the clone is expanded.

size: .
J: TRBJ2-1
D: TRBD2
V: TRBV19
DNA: TGTGCCAGTACCCCCCGGTCAGCGGGGGGGTACAGTGAGCAGTTCTTC
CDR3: CASTPRSAGGYSEQFF

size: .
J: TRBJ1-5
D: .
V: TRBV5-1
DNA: TGCGCCAGCAGCTTGGCAGGGGATAGGGCTCAGCCCCAGCATTTT
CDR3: CASSLAGDRAQPQHF

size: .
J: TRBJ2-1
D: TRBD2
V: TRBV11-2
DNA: TGTGCCAGCAGCTTAAATGGACTAGCCCCAAATCTTCCTGAGCAGTTCTTC
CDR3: CASSLNGLAPNLPEQFF

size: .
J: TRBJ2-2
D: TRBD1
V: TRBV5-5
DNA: TGTGCCAGCAGCTCTGGGACAGACTGGTCCTCCGGGGAGCTGTTTTTT
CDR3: CASSSGTDWSSGELFF

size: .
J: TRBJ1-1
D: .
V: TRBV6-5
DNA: TGTGCCAGCAGTTACCAGGCCGTGGCTGGCGCCGAAGCTTTCTTT
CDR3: CASSYQAVAGAEAFF

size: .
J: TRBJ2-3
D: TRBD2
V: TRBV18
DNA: TGTGCCAGCGCGTCGAGCGGGGGCACAGATACGCAGTATTTT
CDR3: CASASSGGTDTQYF

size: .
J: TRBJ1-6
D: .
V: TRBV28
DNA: TGTGCCAGCAGCACCTTACAGGGTTATAATTCACCCCTCCACTTT
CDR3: CASSTLQGYNSPLHF

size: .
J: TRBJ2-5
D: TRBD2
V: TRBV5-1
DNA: TGCGCCAGCAGATATGGCGGGGGAAGGACTGGGGAGACCCAGTACTTC
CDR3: CASRYGGGRTGETQYF

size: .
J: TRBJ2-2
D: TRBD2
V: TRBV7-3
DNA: TGTGCCAGCGGAGCGGGACCCACCGGGGAGCTGTTTTTT
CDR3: CASGAGPTGELFF

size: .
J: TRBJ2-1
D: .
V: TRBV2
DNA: TGTGCCAGCAGTTATTCGAGTGAGCAGTTCTTC
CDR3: CASSYSSEQFF

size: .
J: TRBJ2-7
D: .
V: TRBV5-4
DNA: TGTGCCAGCAGCCGGGGAGGTTTGGGGGAGCAGTACTTC
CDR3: CASSRGGLGEQYF

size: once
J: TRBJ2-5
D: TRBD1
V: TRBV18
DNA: TGTGCCAGCTCACCGGAAACAGGGGGCTCCGAGACCCAGTACTTC
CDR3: CASSPETGGSETQYF

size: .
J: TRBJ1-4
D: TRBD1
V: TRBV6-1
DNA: TGTGCCACGGGACAGGGGGCTGATAATGAAAAACTGTTTTTT
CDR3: CATGQGADNEKLFF

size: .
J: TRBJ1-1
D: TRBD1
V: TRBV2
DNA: TGTGCCAGTAGACAGGGGGTCACTGAAGCTTTCTTT
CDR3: CASRQGVTEAFF

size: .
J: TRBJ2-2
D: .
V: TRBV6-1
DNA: TGTGCCAGCAGCTTAGCGGAGAACACCGGGGAGCTGTTTTTT
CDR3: CASSLAENTGELFF

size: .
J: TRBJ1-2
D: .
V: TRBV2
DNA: TGTGCCAGCAAGGATGATACAGGGCTCTATGGCTACACCTTC
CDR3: CASKDDTGLYGYTF

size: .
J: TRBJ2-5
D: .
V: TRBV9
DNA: TGTGCCAGCAGCGTAGACGGGATTTGGGGGCCGGGGGCCCCGCCGGGGACCCAGTACTTC
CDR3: CASSVDGIWGPGAPPGTQYF

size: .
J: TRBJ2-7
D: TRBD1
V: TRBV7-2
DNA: TGTGCCAGCAGCCGCGACAGGGTGGGTTCCTACGAGCAGTACTTC
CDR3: CASSRDRVGSYEQYF

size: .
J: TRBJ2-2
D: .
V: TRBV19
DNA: TGTGCCAGTATAAAGGGTGGAGCGACCGGGGAGCTGTTTTTT
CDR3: CASIKGGATGELFF

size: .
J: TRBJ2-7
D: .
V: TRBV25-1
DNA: TGTGCCAGCACTAAATGGGGGGCTCGTCCTCTCGAGCAGTACTTC
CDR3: CASTKWGARPLEQYF

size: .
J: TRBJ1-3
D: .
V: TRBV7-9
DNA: TGTGCCAGCAGTCCGGTAGGCTCTGGAAACACCATATATTTT
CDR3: CASSPVGSGNTIYF

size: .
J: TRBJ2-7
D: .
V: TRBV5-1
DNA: TGCGCCAGCAGCTTGGTCGGGGGGCGAGGCTCCTACGAGCAGTACTTC
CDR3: CASSLVGGRGSYEQYF

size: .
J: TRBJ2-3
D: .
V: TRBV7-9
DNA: TGTGCCAGCAGCTTCTCAACAGGGCAAGCGTATTTT
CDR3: CASSFSTGQAYF

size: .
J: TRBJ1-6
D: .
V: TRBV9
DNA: TGTGCCAGCAGCGCGGGGGACGTCCATAATTCACCCCTCCACTTT
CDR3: CASSAGDVHNSPLHF

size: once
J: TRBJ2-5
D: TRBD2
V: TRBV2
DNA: TGTGCCACCGGAGCGGGGGAGGCGGAGACCCAGTACTTC
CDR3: CATGAGEAETQYF

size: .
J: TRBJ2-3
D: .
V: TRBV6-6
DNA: TGTGCCAGCAGTTACGGGGGGCCAACAGATACGCAGTATTTT
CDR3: CASSYGGPTDTQYF

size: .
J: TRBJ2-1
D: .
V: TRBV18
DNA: TGTGCCAGCTCACCAAGACTAGGGCGAGATGAGCAGTTCTTC
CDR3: CASSPRLGRDEQFF

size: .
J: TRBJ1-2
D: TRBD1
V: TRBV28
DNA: TGTGCCAGCAGCAGAATTACAGGGGCCGATTACTATGGCTACACCTTC
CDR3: CASSRITGADYYGYTF

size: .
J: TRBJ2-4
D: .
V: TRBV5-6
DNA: TGTGCCAGCAGCTCTAATCTCGGCGGCATTCAGTACTTC
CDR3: CASSSNLGGIQYF

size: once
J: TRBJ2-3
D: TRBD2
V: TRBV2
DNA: TGTGCCAGCAGCGCCGCGGGACTAGACACAGATACGCAGTATTTT
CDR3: CASSAAGLDTDTQYF

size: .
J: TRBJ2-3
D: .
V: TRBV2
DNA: TGTGCCAGCAGTGAACTCCGGGGGACAAGAGGTACGCAGTATTTT
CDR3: CASSELRGTRGTQYF

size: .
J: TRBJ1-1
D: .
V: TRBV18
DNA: TGTGCCAGCTCACCCGGAGGGAACACTGAAGCTTTCTTT
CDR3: CASSPGGNTEAFF

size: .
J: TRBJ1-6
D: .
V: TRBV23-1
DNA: TGCGCCAGCAGTCAATCCCCTTTCCACAGAGTCCATAATTCACCCCTCCACTTT
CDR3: CASSQSPFHRVHNSPLHF

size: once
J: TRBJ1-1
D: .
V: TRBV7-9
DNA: TGTGCCAGCAGCTTCATGATGAACACTGAAGCTTTCTTT
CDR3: CASSFMMNTEAFF

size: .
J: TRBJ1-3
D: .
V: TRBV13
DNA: TGTGCCAGCAGCTTTGTCCCCAGTAACTCTGGAAACACCATATATTTT
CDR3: CASSFVPSNSGNTIYF